The entry below describes one TCR beta chain. Its target antigen remains unknown. Base qualities are not recorded, but no much larger clone differs from it by a single base. The data stem from a study of cytomegalovirus exposure and HLA in healthy donors (dated by TCRdb to about 2017). A note on the overall study: According to a later analysis, one platform produced both the 110 or so validation repertoires and the approximately 660 repertoires of the first cohort. The study combined high-throughput TCR immunosequencing, statistical association of individual TCRs with disease status, and machine learning to predict cytomegalovirus infection status. The study aimed to test whether signatures of past pathogen exposure could be identified by cataloging public T cell receptors. A separate validation cohort of roughly 130 different subjects was used in addition to the approximately 700-subject first cohort. Broader findings and caveats from the paper: The classifier was reported to diagnose cytomegalovirus status with high specificity and sensitivity in both the original and validation cohorts. A few of the identified cytomegalovirus-associated TCR beta chains were confirmed in vitro to be specific for cytomegalovirus antigens. It was suggested by the authors that the approach could potentially be generalized to other disease states and immunological phenotypes. The study gave a list of under 200 TCR beta chains associated with cytomegalovirus. While some public TCRs were present in many individuals, most TCR sequences turned up only very rarely across donors. A later analysis had no HLA typing for the validation cohort, so co-occurrence there was scored across all 110 or so repertoires. Subsequent analysis determined that TCRs grouped into clusters in the first cohort also showed a tendency toward co-occurrence across the 90 to 150 validation repertoires, and 94% of cluster scores exceeded 0.

The donors were included in the validation cohort of over a hundred subjects, a group kept apart from the approximately 690-subject first cohort. The library was prepared using the immunoSEQ multiplex PCR assay. The published analysis was carried out like this. A statistical classification framework was built to diagnose cytomegalovirus status from the catalog of TCR beta chain sequences. TCRdb mirrors the immuneACCESS table, restricted to in-frame sequences. Some clones are absent from its copies; in checked studies, under half trace to an unresolved V gene, and the reason for the others is unknown. V, J and clone size are taken as reported in that table, and D and trimming were inferred from the DNA itself. The sample table lists some 140,000 clones, about 86% of them with a count of one. The top ten constitute about 2.8% of the sample. The TCR was taken from a man aged 18 to 29 in good health and CMV-seronegative. Sequencing was done on a sample of PBMCs.

The sequenced DNA: TGCGCCAGCAGCCCAGTGGTCCAAGAGACCCAGTACTTC. Protein translation: CASSPVVQETQYF. The rearranged segments are TRBV5-1 and TRBJ2-5; no D gene call is confident. The CDR3 runs 13 residues from the cysteine to the phenylalanine. The entry retains the CDR3 DNA only, 39 bases that are in frame from base 1. As encoded in the germline V gene, CDR1 is SGHRS while CDR2 is YFSETQ. Trimming takes 4 bases from V and 1 base from J, and the germline ends sit 8 bases apart.